Below, one T cell receptor beta chain is given with its context. This clonotype was seen a single time. The specificity of this receptor is unknown. An end of the junction does not agree with germline; a read error may underlie this. The data derive from a study of tumor-infiltrating lymphocytes in primary liver carcinoma (dated by TCRdb to between 2016 and 2019). Regarding the study in general: Of the five patients (three men and two women, aged 30 to 69 years), four had hepatocellular carcinoma and one had combined HCC and intrahepatic cholangiocarcinoma. Tumors of the five patients were stage T1-T3 N0M0 with maximum diameters of roughly 4.2 to 11 cm. Roughly 3.65 to 7.13 million productive TCRbeta reads were obtained per sample, and no significant difference in read depth was found between tissue types. A total of roughly 35 specimens from 5 patients, comprising approximately 25 tumor regions, 5 adjacent noncancerous liver tissues and 5 peripheral blood samples, were covered by TCRbeta repertoire sequencing. The study combined TCRbeta repertoire sequencing, expression microarrays and whole-exome sequencing across five regions of each liver tumor, with adjacent normal tissue and blood. To link TCRbeta repertoire diversity to the local molecular phenotype, the approximately 25 tumor region samples were profiled with Agilent mRNA microarrays. High reproducibility was observed for the technical replicate repertoires, with mean shared-clone rates approximately 0.92 and correlation coefficients above 0.95. Overall study results and their limits: Because only the TCR beta chain was sequenced and unpaired alpha chains were not captured, true repertoire diversity is likely underestimated. Because the samples were bulk and unsorted, CD4+ and CD8+ T cell repertoires could not be compared. A significantly larger repertoire fraction was made up by the top 250 clones in tumors than in blood (p = 0.039). Repertoire overlap was found to be higher between tumor regions (mean approximately 35%) than between tumor-adjacent (approximately 17%) or tumor-blood (about 15%) pairs, consistent with antigen-driven expansion. Only about 7-24% of top clones were present in all five regions of a tumor, suggesting spatial heterogeneity of tumor-infiltrating T cells. Only 4 or 5 patients were included in the study, and the authors note that the findings should be validated in a larger study.

Using a constant-region primer and ProtoScript II reverse transcriptase, TCRbeta-specific cDNA was reverse-transcribed from about 0.45 ug total RNA. Three nested multiplex PCR rounds, following a slightly modified ARM-PCR procedure, were used to build the TCRbeta libraries. The first two PCR rounds used multiplex TRBV1-TRBV30 forward primers with a Cbeta reverse primer, each for about 11 cycles. A final 25-cycle PCR with Deep VentR polymerase added sample barcodes and Illumina adapters. Before sequencing, amplicons of 200-500 bp were purified from gel using a QIAquick gel extraction kit. An Illumina HiSeq 2500 was used to sequence the TCRbeta amplicons, generating 250-bp paired-end reads. On the authors' methods: Trimmomatic v0.33 was used to quality-trim the reads, and FLASH v1.2.11 was used to merge paired reads so that full CDR3 sequences could be recovered. V, D and J germline segments were assigned to the rearranged TCRbeta sequences using MiGEC v1.2.1b. Clonotype statistics and Shannon-Wiener diversity indices were calculated with VDJtools v1.0.0. To reduce sampling bias, subsequent analyses other than the diversity analysis used only the 250 most abundant clonotypes in each sample. The raw public reads went through TCRdb reprocessing: fastp at Q25, MiXCR clone calling, in-frame beta chains kept. Rows are unified per CDR3 protein, each entry keeping the most common DNA and genes. These V and J calls derive from TCRdb rather than the authors' analysis. Present in this sample are about 78,000 distinct CDR3 sequences, about two thirds of which were seen just once. The biggest ten clones account for approximately 13% of the sample.

Via the germline V gene, CDR1 is MGHRA and CDR2 YSYEKL. The CDR3, cysteine through phenylalanine, is 14 amino acids long. The read is trimmed to its CDR3 DNA, 42 bases read in frame from base 1. Without any cell sorting, total RNA and DNA were extracted together from approximately 22-30 mg of bulk tissue using the AllPrep DNA/RNA mini kit. Between November 2015 and March 2016, about five patients in China with histopathologically diagnosed primary liver carcinoma had their tumors surgically resected. Patients had chronic HBV infection and were treatment-naive at sampling. Five spatially separated regions were sampled from each tumor: the superior, inferior, left-lateral and right-lateral poles, plus the tumor centre. Histological examination found more than 75% viable tumor cells in every tumor sample. Fresh tumor and adjacent tissue pieces were bisected, with one half stored in RNAlater at -80 degrees C and the other half sent for histology.

Sequencing was done on a sample of liver tumor tissue from sampling region 4. Read against the paper, the sample's cell subset or site label means: tumor region T4, right-lateral pole. The sequence is built from TRBV4-1 and TRBJ1-5, with the identity of the D gene unclear. The source of this sequence is an older woman with primary liver carcinoma and hepatitis B virus infection. The DNA sequence follows: TGCGCCAGCGAGGAGGGAGTAAGCAATCAGACCCAGCATTTT. Its translation is CASEEGVSNQTQHF.